Given below is one T cell receptor beta chain in context. Its antigen remains unknown. This sample stems from a study of cytomegalovirus exposure and HLA in healthy donors. The overall study: From 170 million or so T cells, an earlier analysis saw under 140 million unique TCR beta sequences. General study results and limits: CMV serostatus was the only recorded immune exposure for donors. An observed cluster of highly shared sequence variants was recorded as a likely sequencing artifact. 16,951 TCR beta sequences were associated with HLA alleles at 0.05 false discovery rate in a later analysis.

Vbeta (60) and Jbeta (13) primers were used in the PCR. Sequencing used immunoSEQ multiplex PCR; TCRdb keeps in-frame clones, though not all of them. The sample gives over 120,000 clones, roughly 80% of which show up once; roughly 2.9% is in the top ten. The clonotype comes from a woman aged 25-40 years in good health and CMV-seronegative. Sequenced sample: PBMCs.

The DNA for the CDR3 is TGTGCCAGCAGCGTAGAAACGGGAGGGCCTAACCGATTCTCCTACAATGAGCAGTTCTTC. Translating gives CASSVETGGPNRFSYNEQFF. The chain couples TRBV9 to TRBJ2-1; TRBD2 matches at 8 bases. The CDR3 contains 20 residues. V shed 0 bases, J shed 0 bases, and the junction held 14 bases outside the gene matches. In germline, CDR1 is SGDLS, CDR2 YYNGEE.